This record concerns one TCR beta chain sequence. This CDR3 fails to terminate in the conserved phenylalanine or tryptophan, so it likely reflects a read error. The source of the sample is a study of T cell responses to AZD1222 COVID-19 vaccine. Clones were sequenced by immunoSEQ multiplex PCR, and TCRdb holds only the in-frame ones, with some missing. This sample has 90,000 to 120,000 clones, with about 91% found just once. The starting material was peripheral blood, obtained on day 0 of AZD1222 vaccination. This TCR came from an adult in good health.

Written as DNA, the CDR3 is TGTGCCAGCCGGCAGTCAGGACAGGGAGGATCACCCCTCCACCTT. Protein product: CASRQSGQGGSPLHL. The gene calls are TRBV19 and TRBJ1-6; 8 positions agree with TRBD1. Germline CDR1 LNHDA, CDR2 SQIVND (reference sequence). V shed 9 bases, J shed 10 bases, and the junction held 14 bases outside the gene matches. CDR3 size: 15 residues.